This T cell receptor beta chain appears in the sequencing data of a study of T cell repertoires in cytomegalovirus infection. Whole-study context: Researchers turned to recently identified HLA-C-restricted CMV epitopes as well as well-studied HLA-B-restricted ones. Evidence of both CMV infection and a matching HLA type came from public TCR beta signatures. Study-level findings and limits: Of the TCR beta families, the public ones yielded a cumulative frequency that identified carriers of CMV plus the relevant HLA. Dominating the ex vivo response were TCR beta clonotypes that were CMV-specific and HLA-C-restricted.

Germline V gene lookup returns CDR1 SEHNR and CDR2 FQNEAQ (reference sequence). The ends were cut back, 1 base at V and 0 bases at J, with 15 bases in the middle. The CDR3 is made up of 18 amino acids. TCRdb reprocessed the reads via MiXCR and lists one record per CDR3 protein. The sample lists over 50,000 distinct CDR3 sequences; over 20% were seen once. Concerning this clonotype: No antigen is known for it.

This clonotype originated in a human donor in good health (CMV status not recorded). Some clones in this sample may be carry-over from other donors' samples. The genes are TRBV7-9 and TRBJ2-2; no definite D call. This specimen was CD8+ T cells from cultured PBMCs, taken from culture after CMV antigen stimulation. CDR3 DNA sequence: TGTGCCAGCAGCTTAGGAGGTCCGGGCTCTCCGAACACCGGGGAGCTGTTTTTT. Translation gives CASSLGGPGSPNTGELFF. The whole variable domain, filled in from reference TRBV7-9 and TRBJ2-2, reads DTGVSQNPRHKITKRGQNVTFRCDPISEHNRLYWYRQTLGQGPEFLTYFQNEAQLEKSRLLSDRFSAERPKGSFSTLEIQRTEQGDSAMYLCASSLGGPGSPNTGELFFGEGSRLTVL.